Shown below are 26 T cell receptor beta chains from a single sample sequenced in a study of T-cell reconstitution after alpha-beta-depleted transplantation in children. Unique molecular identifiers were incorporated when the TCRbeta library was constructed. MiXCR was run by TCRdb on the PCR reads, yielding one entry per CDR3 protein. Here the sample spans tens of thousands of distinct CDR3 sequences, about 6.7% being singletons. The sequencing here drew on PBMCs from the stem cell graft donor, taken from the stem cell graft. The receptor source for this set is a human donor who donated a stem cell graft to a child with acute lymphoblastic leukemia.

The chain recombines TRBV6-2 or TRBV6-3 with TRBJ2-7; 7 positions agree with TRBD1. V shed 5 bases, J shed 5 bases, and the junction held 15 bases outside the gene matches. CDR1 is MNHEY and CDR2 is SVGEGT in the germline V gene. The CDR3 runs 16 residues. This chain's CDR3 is CASSPRDRKRRDEQYF. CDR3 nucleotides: TGTGCCAGCAGTCCCCGGGACAGAAAGCGAAGGGACGAGCAGTACTTC.

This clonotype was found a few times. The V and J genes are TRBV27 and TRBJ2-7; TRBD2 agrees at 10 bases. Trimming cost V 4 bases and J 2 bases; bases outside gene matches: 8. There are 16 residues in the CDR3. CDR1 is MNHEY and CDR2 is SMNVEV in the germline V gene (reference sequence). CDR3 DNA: TGTGCCAGCAGTTGGCCGCTAGCGGGGGACCCCTACGAGCAGTACTTC. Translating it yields CASSWPLAGDPYEQYF.

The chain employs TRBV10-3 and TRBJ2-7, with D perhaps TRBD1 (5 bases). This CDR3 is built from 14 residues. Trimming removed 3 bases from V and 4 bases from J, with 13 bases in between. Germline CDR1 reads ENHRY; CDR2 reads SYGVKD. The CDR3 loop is CAISEATGFYEQYF. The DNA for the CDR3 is TGTGCCATCAGTGAAGCAACAGGTTTTTACGAGCAGTACTTC.

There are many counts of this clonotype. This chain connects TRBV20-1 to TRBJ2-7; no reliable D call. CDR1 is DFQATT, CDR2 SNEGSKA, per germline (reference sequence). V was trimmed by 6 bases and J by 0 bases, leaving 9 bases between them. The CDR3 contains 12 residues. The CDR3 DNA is TGCAGTGCCGGACGGACCTCCTACGAGCAGTACTTC. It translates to CSAGRTSYEQYF.

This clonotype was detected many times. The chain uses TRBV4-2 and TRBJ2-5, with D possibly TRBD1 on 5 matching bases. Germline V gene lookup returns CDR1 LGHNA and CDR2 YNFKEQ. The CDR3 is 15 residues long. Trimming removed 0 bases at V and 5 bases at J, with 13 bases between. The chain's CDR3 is CASSQDGQGWETQYF. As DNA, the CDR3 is TGTGCCAGCAGCCAAGACGGGCAGGGATGGGAGACCCAGTACTTC.

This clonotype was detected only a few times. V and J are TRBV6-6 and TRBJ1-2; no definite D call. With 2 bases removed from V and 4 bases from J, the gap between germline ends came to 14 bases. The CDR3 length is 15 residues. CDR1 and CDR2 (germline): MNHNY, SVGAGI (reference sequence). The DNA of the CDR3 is TGTGCCAGCAGTTACGATGGGCCCTACCTCTATGGCTACACCTTC. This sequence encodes CASSYDGPYLYGYTF.

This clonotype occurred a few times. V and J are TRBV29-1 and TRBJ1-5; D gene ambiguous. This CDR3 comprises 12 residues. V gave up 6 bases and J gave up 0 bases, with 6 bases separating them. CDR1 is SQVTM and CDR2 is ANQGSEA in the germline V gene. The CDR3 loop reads CSVVHSNQPQHF. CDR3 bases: TGCAGCGTCGTTCATAGCAATCAGCCCCAGCATTTT.

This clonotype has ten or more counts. The CDR3 protein is CASSYVPGLVQETQYF. The CDR3 DNA sequence: TGTGCCAGCAGTTACGTACCGGGACTAGTGCAAGAGACCCAGTACTTC. The genes are TRBV6-5 and TRBJ2-5; 8 bases align to TRBD2. V was pared by 2 bases and J by 2 bases, with 7 bases of the junction left unmatched. The CDR3 length is 16 residues. Germline-derived CDR1 and CDR2 are MNHEY and SVGAGI.

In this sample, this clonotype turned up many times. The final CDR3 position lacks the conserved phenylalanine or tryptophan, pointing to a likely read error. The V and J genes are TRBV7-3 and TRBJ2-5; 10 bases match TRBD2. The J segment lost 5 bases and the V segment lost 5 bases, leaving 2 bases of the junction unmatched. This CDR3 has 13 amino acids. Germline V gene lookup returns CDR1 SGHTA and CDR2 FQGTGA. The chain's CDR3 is CASSRGLAETQYS. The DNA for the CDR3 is TGTGCCAGCAGCCGGGGACTAGCGGAGACCCAGTACTCC.

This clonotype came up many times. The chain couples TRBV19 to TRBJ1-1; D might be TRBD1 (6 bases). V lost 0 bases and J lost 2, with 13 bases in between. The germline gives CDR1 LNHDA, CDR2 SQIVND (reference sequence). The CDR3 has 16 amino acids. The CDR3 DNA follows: TGTGCCAGTAGTATAGATCTTCCGGGGGCTAACACTGAAGCTTTCTTT. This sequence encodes CASSIDLPGANTEAFF.

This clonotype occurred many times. CDR3 sequence reads: CATSDSGTGINEQFF. In nucleotides, the CDR3 is TGTGCCACCAGTGACTCCGGGACAGGGATCAATGAGCAGTTCTTC. The chain combines TRBV24-1 with TRBJ2-1; 9 bases are a match to TRBD1. CDR1 and CDR2 from the germline V gene are KGHDR and SFDVKD. There are 15 residues in the CDR3. The junction had 6 bases not matched to a gene; V was cut back by 4 bases and J by 6 bases.

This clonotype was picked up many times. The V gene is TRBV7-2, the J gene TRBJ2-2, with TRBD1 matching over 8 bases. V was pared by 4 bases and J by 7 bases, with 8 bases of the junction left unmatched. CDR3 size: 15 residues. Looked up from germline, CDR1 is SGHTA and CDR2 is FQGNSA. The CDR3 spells CASSSRTGFGGELFF. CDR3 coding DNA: TGTGCCAGCAGCTCCCGGACAGGGTTCGGCGGGGAGCTGTTTTTT.

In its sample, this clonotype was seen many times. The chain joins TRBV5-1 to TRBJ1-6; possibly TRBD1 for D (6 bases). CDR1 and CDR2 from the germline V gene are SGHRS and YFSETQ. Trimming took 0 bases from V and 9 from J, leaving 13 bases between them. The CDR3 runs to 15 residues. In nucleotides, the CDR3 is TGCGCCAGCAGCTTGGATGTGGGACAATTTTCACCCCTCCACTTT. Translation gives CASSLDVGQFSPLHF.

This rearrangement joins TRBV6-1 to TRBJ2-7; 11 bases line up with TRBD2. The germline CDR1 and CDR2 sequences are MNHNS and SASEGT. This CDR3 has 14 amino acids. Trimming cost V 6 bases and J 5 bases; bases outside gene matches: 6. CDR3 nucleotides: TGTGCCAGCAGGTCTAGCGGGGGGATCGACGAGCAGTACTTC. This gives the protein CASRSSGGIDEQYF.

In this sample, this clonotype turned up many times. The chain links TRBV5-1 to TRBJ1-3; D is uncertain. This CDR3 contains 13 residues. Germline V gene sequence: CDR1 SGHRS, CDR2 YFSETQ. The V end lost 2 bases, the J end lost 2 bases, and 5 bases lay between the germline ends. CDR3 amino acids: CASSFAPGNTIYF. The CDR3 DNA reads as TGCGCCAGCAGCTTCGCCCCTGGAAACACCATATATTTT.

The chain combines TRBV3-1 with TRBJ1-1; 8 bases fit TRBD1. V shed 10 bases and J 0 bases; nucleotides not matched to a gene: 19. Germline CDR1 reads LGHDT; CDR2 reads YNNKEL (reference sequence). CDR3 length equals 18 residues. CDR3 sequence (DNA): TGTGCCATCTGGCCCCCCGGGACAGGATTTTTGATGAACACTGAAGCTTTCTTT. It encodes CAIWPPGTGFLMNTEAFF.

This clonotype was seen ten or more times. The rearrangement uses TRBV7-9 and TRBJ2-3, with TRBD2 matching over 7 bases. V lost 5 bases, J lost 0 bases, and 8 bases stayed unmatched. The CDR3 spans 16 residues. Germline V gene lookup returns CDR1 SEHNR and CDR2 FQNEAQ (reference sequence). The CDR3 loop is CASSNRLAGSTDTQYF. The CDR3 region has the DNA TGTGCCAGCAGCAACCGACTAGCAGGGAGCACAGATACGCAGTATTTT. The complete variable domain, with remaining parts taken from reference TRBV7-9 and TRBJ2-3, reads DTGVSQNPRHKITKRGQNVTFRCDPISEHNRLYWYRQTLGQGPEFLTYFQNEAQLEKSRLLSDRFSAERPKGSFSTLEIQRTEQGDSAMYLCASSNRLAGSTDTQYFGPGTRLTVL.

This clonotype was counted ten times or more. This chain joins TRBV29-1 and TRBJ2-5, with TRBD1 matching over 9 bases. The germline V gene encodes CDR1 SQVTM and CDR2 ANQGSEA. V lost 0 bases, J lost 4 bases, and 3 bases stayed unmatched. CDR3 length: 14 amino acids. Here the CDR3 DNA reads TGCAGCGTTGAAGAACGACAGGGGGGAGAGACCCAGTACTTC. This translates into CSVEERQGGETQYF. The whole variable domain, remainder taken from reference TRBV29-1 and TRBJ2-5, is SAVISQKPSRDICQRGTSLTIQCQVDSQVTMMFWYRQQPGQSLTLIATANQGSEATYESGFVIDKFPISRPNLTFSTLTVSNMSPEDSSIYLCSVEERQGGETQYFGPGTRLLVL.

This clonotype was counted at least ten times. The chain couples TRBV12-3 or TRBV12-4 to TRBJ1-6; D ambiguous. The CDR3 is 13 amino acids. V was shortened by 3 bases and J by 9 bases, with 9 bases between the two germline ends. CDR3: CASSLKRSSPLHF. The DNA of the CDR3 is TGTGCCAGCAGTTTGAAACGTAGTTCACCCCTCCACTTT.

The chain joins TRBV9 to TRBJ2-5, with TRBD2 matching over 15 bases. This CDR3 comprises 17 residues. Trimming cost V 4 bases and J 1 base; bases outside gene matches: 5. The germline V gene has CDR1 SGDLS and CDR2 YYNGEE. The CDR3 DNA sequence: TGTGCCAGCAGCCAAGCGGGACTAGCGGGAGGCCAAGAGACCCAGTACTTC. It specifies CASSQAGLAGGQETQYF. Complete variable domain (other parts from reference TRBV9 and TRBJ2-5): DSGVTQTPKHLITATGQRVTLRCSPRSGDLSVYWYQQSLDQGLQFLIQYYNGEERAKGNILERFSAQQFPDLHSELNLSSLELGDSALYFCASSQAGLAGGQETQYFGPGTRLLVL.

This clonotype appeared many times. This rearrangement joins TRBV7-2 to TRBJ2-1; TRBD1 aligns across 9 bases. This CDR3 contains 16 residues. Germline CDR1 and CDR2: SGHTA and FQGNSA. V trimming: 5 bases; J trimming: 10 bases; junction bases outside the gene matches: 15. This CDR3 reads CASSRKVVQGAGEQFF. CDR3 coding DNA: TGTGCCAGCAGCCGGAAAGTTGTACAGGGGGCAGGCGAGCAGTTCTTC.

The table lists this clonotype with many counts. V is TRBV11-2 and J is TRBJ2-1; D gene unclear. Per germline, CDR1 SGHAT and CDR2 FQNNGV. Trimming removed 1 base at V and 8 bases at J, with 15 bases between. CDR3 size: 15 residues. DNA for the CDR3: TGTGCCAGCAGCTTAGGGTCCCTCTCGGCCCATGAGCAGTTCTTC. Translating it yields CASSLGSLSAHEQFF.

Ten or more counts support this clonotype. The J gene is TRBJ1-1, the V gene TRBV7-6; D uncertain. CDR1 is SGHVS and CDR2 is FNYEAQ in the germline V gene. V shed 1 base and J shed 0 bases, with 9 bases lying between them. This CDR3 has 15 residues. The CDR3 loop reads CASSLGARMNTEAFF. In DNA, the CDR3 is TGTGCCAGCAGCTTAGGTGCCCGAATGAACACTGAAGCTTTCTTT.

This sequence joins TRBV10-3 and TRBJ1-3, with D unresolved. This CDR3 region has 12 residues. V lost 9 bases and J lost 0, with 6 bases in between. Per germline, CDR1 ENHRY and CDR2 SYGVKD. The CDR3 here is CAIGVSGNTIYF. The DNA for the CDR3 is TGTGCCATAGGTGTCTCTGGAAACACCATATATTTT.

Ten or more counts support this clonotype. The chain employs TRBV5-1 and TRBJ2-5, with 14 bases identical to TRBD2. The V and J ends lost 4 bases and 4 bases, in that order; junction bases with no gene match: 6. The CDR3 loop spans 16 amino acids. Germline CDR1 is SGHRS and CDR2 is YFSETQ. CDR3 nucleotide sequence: TGCGCCAGCAGCGCTGGGACTAGCGGGAGCGGAGAGACCCAGTACTTC. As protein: CASSAGTSGSGETQYF.

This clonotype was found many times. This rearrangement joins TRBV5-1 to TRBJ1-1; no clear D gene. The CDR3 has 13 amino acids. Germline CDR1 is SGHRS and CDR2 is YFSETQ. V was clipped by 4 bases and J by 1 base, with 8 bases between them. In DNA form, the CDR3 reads TGCGCCAGCAGCGTTGACACGAACACTGAAGCTTTCTTT. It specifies CASSVDTNTEAFF.